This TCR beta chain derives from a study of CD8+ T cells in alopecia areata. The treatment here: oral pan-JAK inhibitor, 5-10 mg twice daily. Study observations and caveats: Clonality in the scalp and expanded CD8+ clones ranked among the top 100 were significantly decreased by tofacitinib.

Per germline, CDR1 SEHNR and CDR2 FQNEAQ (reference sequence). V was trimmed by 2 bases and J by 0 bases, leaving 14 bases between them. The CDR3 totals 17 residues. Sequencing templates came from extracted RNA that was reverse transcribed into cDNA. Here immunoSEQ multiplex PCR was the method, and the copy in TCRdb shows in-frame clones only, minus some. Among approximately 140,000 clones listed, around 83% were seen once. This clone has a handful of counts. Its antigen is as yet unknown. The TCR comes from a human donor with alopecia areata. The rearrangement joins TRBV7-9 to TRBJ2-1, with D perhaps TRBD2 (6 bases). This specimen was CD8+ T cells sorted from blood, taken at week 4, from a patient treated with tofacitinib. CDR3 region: CASSLLVTSSSYNEQFF. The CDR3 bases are TGTGCCAGCAGCTTATTAGTTACTAGCTCCTCCTACAATGAGCAGTTCTTC.